This TCR beta chain was sequenced in a study of CXCR3-negative and CXCR3-positive naive CD8 T cells. The length of the CDR3 is 15 residues. The germline gives CDR1 SGHDN, CDR2 FVKESK. Libraries of TRB cDNA were made by 5' RACE and carried UMIs. For each CDR3 protein, TCRdb gives one entry from its re-call of the 5' RACE reads, without DNA. The sample totals over 6,500 distinct CDR3 sequences. The source material was naive CXCR3- CD8+ T cells from blood. Regarding subset: CD45RO-CCR7+CD27+CD95- naive CD8+ T cells lacking CXCR3 (TNR3-). The rearrangement joins TRBV14 to TRBJ2-4; TCRdb selects TRBD1, and the lack of DNA leaves this call unchecked. This sequence was found in a human donor in good health. Some clones in this sample may be carry-over from other donors' samples. The CDR3 here is CASSHVAGQGSIQYF.